This entry lists 2 T cell receptor beta chains sequenced from one sample in a study of blood T cell repertoires in COVID-19. Assay: immunoSEQ multiplex PCR; the TCRdb copy retains only in-frame clones and omits some. The table includes approximately 24,000 clones, nearly 95% detected once. The sequenced material came from peripheral blood. The source is a human donor in a cohort sampled during active COVID-19.

V usage is TRBV2 and J usage is TRBJ2-7; a possible D gene is TRBD1 (6 bases). Germline CDR1 reads SNHLY; CDR2 reads FYNNEI. There are 13 residues in the CDR3. Trimming took off 7 bases at V and 3 bases at J, with 13 bases between the two ends. The CDR3 is CASTLDSLYEQYF. In DNA form, the CDR3 reads TGTGCCAGCACCCTGGACAGTCTCTACGAGCAGTACTTC.

V is TRBV19 and J is TRBJ2-7; D perhaps matches TRBD1 (5 bases). This CDR3 is 12 amino acids long. Looked up from germline, CDR1 is LNHDA and CDR2 is SQIVND (reference sequence). Trimming took 5 bases from V and 3 from J, leaving 8 bases between them. The CDR3 coding sequence is TGTGCCAGTAGTCCCGACAGCTACGAGCAGTACTTC. Encoded protein: CASSPDSYEQYF.